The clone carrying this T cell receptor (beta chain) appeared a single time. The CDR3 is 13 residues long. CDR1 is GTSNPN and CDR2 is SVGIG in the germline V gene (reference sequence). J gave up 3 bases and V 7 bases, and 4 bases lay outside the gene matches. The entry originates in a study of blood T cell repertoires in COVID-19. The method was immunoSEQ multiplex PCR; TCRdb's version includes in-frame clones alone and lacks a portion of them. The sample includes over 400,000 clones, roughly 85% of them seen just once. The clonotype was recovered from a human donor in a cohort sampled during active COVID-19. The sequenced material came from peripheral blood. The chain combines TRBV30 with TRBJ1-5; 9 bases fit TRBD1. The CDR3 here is CASGQGLNQPQHF. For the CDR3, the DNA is TGTGCCTCGGGACAGGGTCTCAATCAGCCCCAGCATTTT.